The present T cell receptor beta chain was sequenced within a study of CD8 T cells in ankylosing spondylitis. Whole-study results and caveats: In the blood and synovial fluid of reactive arthritis, some motif variants had been previously reported. In ankylosing spondylitis blood, a motif of seven or eight highly homologous TCR beta variants appeared characteristic.

This clonotype was found a few times. Its target is not known. One entry per CDR3 protein, called by TCRdb with MiXCR from the 5' RACE reads. The repertoire holds some 350,000 distinct CDR3 sequences, with approximately 15% as singletons. J lost 4 bases, V lost 1 base, and 9 bases had no gene match. This CDR3 spans 16 amino acids. The germline CDR1 and CDR2 sequences are SQVTM and ANQGSEA. Sample: blood, either unsorted or a sorted T cell fraction (not recorded which). The origin of this receptor is a male donor with ankylosing spondylitis or in good health (not recorded which). This chain links TRBV29-1 with TRBJ2-3, with 9 nucleotides matching TRBD1. This chain's CDR3 is CSVEGRTGGGPDTQYF. The CDR3 region has the DNA TGCAGCGTTGAAGGCCGTACAGGGGGCGGGCCAGATACGCAGTATTTT.